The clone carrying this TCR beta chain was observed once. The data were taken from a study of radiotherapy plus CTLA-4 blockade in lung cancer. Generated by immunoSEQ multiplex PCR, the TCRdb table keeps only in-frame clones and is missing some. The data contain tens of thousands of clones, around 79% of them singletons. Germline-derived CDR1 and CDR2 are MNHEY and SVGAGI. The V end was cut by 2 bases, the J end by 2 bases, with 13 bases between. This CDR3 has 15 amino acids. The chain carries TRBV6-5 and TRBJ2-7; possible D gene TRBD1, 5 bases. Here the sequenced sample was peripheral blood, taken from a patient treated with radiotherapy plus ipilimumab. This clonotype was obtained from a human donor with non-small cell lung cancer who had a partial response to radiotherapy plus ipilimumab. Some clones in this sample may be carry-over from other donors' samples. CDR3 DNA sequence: TGTGCCAGCAGTTACCTTACACAGGTGACCTACGAGCAGTACTTC. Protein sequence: CASSYLTQVTYEQYF.